The T cell receptor (beta chain) under discussion was sequenced for a study of blood T cell repertoires in COVID-19. At the level of the study: There were acute and convalescent COVID-19 samples, and they came from the United States, Italy and Spain.

Authors' data handling: The assay estimated nucleated cells by amplifying reference gene primers. The repertoire was sequenced with immunoSEQ multiplex PCR; TCRdb's copy has only in-frame clones and lacks some. V, J and clone size reflect that table, while D and trimming were determined from the DNA. The sample holds some 220,000 clones, 80% seen once. Germline assignment: CDR1 KGHSH and CDR2 LQKENI. The CDR3 is made up of 13 amino acids. The ends were cut back, 3 bases at V and 6 bases at J, with 12 bases in the middle. The TCR sequence derives from a human donor in a cohort sampled during active COVID-19. Source material: peripheral blood. This chain joins TRBV18 and TRBJ2-7; D unresolved. CDR3 sequence (DNA): TGTGCCAGCTCACCCCGGCCCTCGGGCGAGCAGTACTTC. It codes for CASSPRPSGEQYF. Full variable domain (outside the CDR3, taken from reference TRBV18 and TRBJ2-7): NAGVMQNPRHLVRRRGQEARLRCSPMKGHSHVYWYRQLPEEGLKFMVYLQKENIIDESGMPKERFSAEFPKEGPSILRIQQVVRGDSAAYFCASSPRPSGEQYFGPGTRLTVT.